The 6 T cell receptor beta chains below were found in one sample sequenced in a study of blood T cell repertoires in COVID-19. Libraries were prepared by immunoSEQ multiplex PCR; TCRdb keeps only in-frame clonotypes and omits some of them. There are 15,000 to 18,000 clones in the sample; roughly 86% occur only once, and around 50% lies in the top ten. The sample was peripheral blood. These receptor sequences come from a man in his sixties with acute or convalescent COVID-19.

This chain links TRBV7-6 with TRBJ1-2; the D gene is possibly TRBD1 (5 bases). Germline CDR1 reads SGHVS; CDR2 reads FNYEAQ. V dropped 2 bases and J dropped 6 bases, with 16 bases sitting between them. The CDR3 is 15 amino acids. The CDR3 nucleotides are TGTGCCAGCAGCTTATTTTTGGACGGGGGTGATGGCTACACCTTC. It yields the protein CASSLFLDGGDGYTF.

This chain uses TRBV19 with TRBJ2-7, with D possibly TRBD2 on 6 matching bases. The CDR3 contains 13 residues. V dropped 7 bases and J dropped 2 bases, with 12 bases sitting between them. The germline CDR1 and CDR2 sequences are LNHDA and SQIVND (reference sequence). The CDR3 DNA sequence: TGTGCCAGTAAGAAGGAGGGGACCTACGAGCAGTACTTC. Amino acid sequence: CASKKEGTYEQYF.

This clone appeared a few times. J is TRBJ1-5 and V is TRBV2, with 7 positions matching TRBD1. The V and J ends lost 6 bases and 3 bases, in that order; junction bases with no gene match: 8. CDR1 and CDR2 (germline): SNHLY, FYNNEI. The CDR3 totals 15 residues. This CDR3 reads CASSGDSLPNQPQHF. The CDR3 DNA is TGTGCCAGCAGCGGGGACAGTTTGCCCAATCAGCCCCAGCATTTT.

The CDR3 DNA reads TGTGCCAGCAAATTACAGGGGGCAAGTGAGCAGTTCTTC. Protein sequence: CASKLQGASEQFF. J is TRBJ2-1 and V is TRBV12-3 or TRBV12-4; 9 bases agree with TRBD1. J gave up 9 bases and V 7 bases, and 7 bases lay outside the gene matches. This CDR3 has 13 amino acids.

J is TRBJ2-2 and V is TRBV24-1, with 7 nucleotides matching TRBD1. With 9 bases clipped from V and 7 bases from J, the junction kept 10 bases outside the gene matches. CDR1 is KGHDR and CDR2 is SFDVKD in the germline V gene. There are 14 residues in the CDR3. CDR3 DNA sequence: TGTGCCACCGGTCGAGGGGGCGCGAACGGGGAGCTGTTTTTT. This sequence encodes CATGRGGANGELFF.

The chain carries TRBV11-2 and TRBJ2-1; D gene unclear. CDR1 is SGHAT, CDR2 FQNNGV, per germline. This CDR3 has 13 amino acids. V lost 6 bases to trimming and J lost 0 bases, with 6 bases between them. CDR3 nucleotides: TGTGCCAGCAGGGAGAGCTCCTACAATGAGCAGTTCTTC. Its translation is CASRESSYNEQFF.